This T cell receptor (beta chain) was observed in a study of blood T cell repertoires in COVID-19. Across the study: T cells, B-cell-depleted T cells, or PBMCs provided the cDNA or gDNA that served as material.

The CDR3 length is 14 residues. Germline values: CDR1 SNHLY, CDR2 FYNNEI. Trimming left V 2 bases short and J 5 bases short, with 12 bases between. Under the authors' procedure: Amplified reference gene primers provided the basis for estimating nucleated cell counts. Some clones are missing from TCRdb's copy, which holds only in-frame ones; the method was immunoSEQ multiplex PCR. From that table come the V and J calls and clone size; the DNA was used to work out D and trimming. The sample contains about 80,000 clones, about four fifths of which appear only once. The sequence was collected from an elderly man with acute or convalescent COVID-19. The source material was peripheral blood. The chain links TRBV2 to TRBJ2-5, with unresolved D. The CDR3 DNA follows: TGTGCCAGCAGTGAAATCTCCTTGAGGGAGACCCAGTACTTC. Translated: CASSEISLRETQYF.